These T cell receptor beta chains were read from a single sample in a study of human T cells and chemical hapten exposure. TCRdb ran MiXCR on the RACE reads and lists one entry per CDR3 protein. The repertoire holds 25,000 to 35,000 distinct CDR3 sequences, with 5.8% as singletons. This specimen was whole blood, taken in connection with sensitization to the hapten diphenylcyclopropenone (DPC). These receptor sequences come from a man younger than 40 with alopecia areata. Some clones in this sample may be carry-over from other donors' samples. CDR3s include the opening cysteine and the closing phenylalanine or tryptophan. The D gene is left open where the match is weak. Clone size appears in some rows only: once, few, many, or a class for an expanded clone.

V: TRBV27
D: .
J: TRBJ2-1
size: many
CDR3: CASSTQGNEQFF
DNA: TGTGCCAGCAGTACGCAGGGCAATGAGCAGTTCTTC

V: TRBV25-1
D: .
J: TRBJ1-5
size: many
CDR3: CASSGHNSNQPQHF
DNA: TGTGCCAGCAGTGGCCATAACAGCAATCAGCCCCAGCATTTT

V: TRBV3-1
D: .
J: TRBJ2-3
size: many
CDR3: CASSPKRFRDTQYF
DNA: TGTGCCAGCAGCCCGAAACGATTTAGGGATACGCAGTATTTT

V: TRBV6-5
D: .
J: TRBJ2-7
size: many
CDR3: CASSLSGTGGFEQYF
DNA: TGTGCCAGCAGTCTCTCCGGGACTGGTGGTTTCGAGCAGTACTTC

V: TRBV19
D: TRBD1
J: TRBJ2-4
size: many
CDR3: CASSTGQINIQYF
DNA: TGTGCCAGTAGCACGGGACAGATAAACATTCAGTACTTC

V: TRBV5-1
D: TRBD1
J: TRBJ2-2
size: many
CDR3: CASSLTTGGGELFF
DNA: TGCGCCAGCAGCTTGACCACAGGGGGCGGGGAGCTGTTTTTT

V: TRBV11-2
D: .
J: TRBJ1-2
size: .
CDR3: CASSPDRVYGYTF
DNA: TGTGCCAGCAGCCCTGACAGAGTCTATGGCTACACCTTC

V: TRBV4-1
D: .
J: TRBJ1-1
size: many
CDR3: CASSQAPGRDTEAFF
DNA: TGCGCCAGCAGCCAAGCTCCTGGGAGAGACACTGAAGCTTTCTTT

V: TRBV6-2/TRBV6-3
D: .
J: TRBJ1-2
size: medium-sized
CDR3: CASSYFPGPNYGYTF
DNA: TGTGCCAGCAGTTACTTCCCAGGACCAAACTATGGCTACACCTTC

V: TRBV6-2/TRBV6-3
D: TRBD1
J: TRBJ1-1
size: many
CDR3: CASSDRGTEAFF
DNA: TGTGCCAGCAGTGACAGGGGCACTGAAGCTTTCTTT

V: TRBV27
D: .
J: TRBJ1-5
size: many
CDR3: CASSLGFNQPQHF
DNA: TGTGCCAGCAGTTTGGGGTTTAATCAGCCCCAGCATTTT

V: TRBV7-8
D: TRBD1
J: TRBJ2-5
size: many
CDR3: CASSQPTGGAETQYF
DNA: TGTGCCAGCAGCCAGCCGACAGGGGGCGCGGAGACCCAGTACTTC

V: TRBV7-2
D: .
J: TRBJ1-2
size: .
CDR3: CASSSPRQGGYGYTF
DNA: TGTGCCAGCAGCTCCCCGAGGCAGGGTGGATATGGCTACACCTTC

V: TRBV12-3/TRBV12-4
D: TRBD2
J: TRBJ2-1
size: many
CDR3: CASSLTERGYAYNEQFF
DNA: TGTGCCAGCAGTTTGACAGAGCGGGGGTATGCCTACAATGAGCAGTTCTTC

V: TRBV6-2/TRBV6-3
D: .
J: TRBJ2-1
size: many
CDR3: CASSYLGSAGAYNEQFF
DNA: TGTGCCAGCAGTTACCTAGGCTCGGCCGGAGCCTACAATGAGCAGTTCTTC

V: TRBV12-3/TRBV12-4
D: .
J: TRBJ1-1
size: many
CDR3: CASSLGHTAFF
DNA: TGTGCCAGCAGTTTAGGGCATACGGCTTTCTTT

V: TRBV2
D: .
J: TRBJ2-1
size: many
CDR3: CATRGPKSYNEQFF
DNA: TGTGCCACCCGGGGACCTAAATCCTACAATGAGCAGTTCTTC

V: TRBV2
D: .
J: TRBJ2-2
size: many
CDR3: CASSHKELGGELFF
DNA: TGTGCCAGCAGTCACAAAGAGCTAGGCGGGGAGCTGTTTTTT

V: TRBV28
D: .
J: TRBJ2-7
size: many
CDR3: CATGAPSTNEQYF
DNA: TGTGCCACCGGGGCCCCCTCTACGAACGAGCAGTACTTC

V: TRBV7-2
D: .
J: TRBJ2-3
size: many
CDR3: CASSLGVSGLTDTQYF
DNA: TGTGCCAGCAGCTTAGGGGTTAGCGGACTAACAGATACGCAGTATTTT

V: TRBV10-2
D: TRBD2
J: TRBJ2-1
size: .
CDR3: CASRRLAGGPGEQFF
DNA: TGCGCCAGCAGGCGACTAGCGGGAGGGCCCGGTGAGCAGTTCTTC

V: TRBV12-3/TRBV12-4
D: .
J: TRBJ2-2
size: many
CDR3: CASSSRGGTGELFF
DNA: TGTGCCAGCAGTTCCAGAGGGGGTACCGGGGAGCTGTTTTTT

V: TRBV11-2
D: .
J: TRBJ2-2
size: many
CDR3: CASSLGQPGTGELFF
DNA: TGTGCCAGCAGCTTAGGTCAGCCGGGCACCGGGGAGCTGTTTTTT

V: TRBV7-9
D: .
J: TRBJ2-1
size: few
CDR3: CASSLAFPADEQFF
DNA: TGTGCCAGCAGCTTAGCGTTTCCCGCGGATGAGCAGTTCTTC

V: TRBV7-2
D: TRBD2
J: TRBJ2-7
size: many
CDR3: CASSQKTDGTSLWKYEQYF
DNA: TGTGCCAGCAGCCAGAAGACAGATGGGACTAGCTTGTGGAAGTACGAGCAGTACTTC

V: TRBV7-4
D: .
J: TRBJ1-1
size: many
CDR3: CASSFRDGGRCTEAFF
DNA: TGTGCCAGCAGCTTCCGGGACGGAGGGCGGTGCACTGAAGCTTTCTTT

V: TRBV12-3/TRBV12-4
D: TRBD2
J: TRBJ2-2
size: many
CDR3: CASSFVREGGELFF
DNA: TGTGCCAGCAGTTTCGTCAGGGAGGGCGGGGAGCTGTTTTTT

V: TRBV7-2
D: .
J: TRBJ2-3
size: many
CDR3: CASSYQPRGPPDTQYF
DNA: TGTGCCAGCAGTTATCAACCTAGGGGACCGCCAGATACGCAGTATTTT

V: TRBV12-3/TRBV12-4
D: .
J: TRBJ1-6
size: many
CDR3: CASSLEGLSPLHF
DNA: TGTGCCAGCAGTTTGGAGGGGCTATCACCCCTCCACTTT

V: TRBV7-9
D: .
J: TRBJ2-7
size: few
CDR3: CASSTRQSSYEQYF
DNA: TGTGCCAGCAGCACCAGACAGAGCTCCTACGAGCAGTACTTC

V: TRBV3-1
D: .
J: TRBJ2-4
size: many
CDR3: CASSQDLRTAKNIQYF
DNA: TGTGCCAGCAGCCAAGATCTTAGGACAGCTAAAAACATTCAGTACTTC

V: TRBV20-1
D: TRBD2
J: TRBJ2-1
size: many
CDR3: CSASKTSGSIGEQFF
DNA: TGCAGTGCTAGTAAAACTAGCGGGAGTATAGGGGAGCAGTTCTTC

V: TRBV6-1
D: .
J: TRBJ2-7
size: medium-sized
CDR3: CASSEAQGTGYEQYF
DNA: TGTGCCAGCAGTGAAGCGCAAGGTACAGGCTACGAGCAGTACTTC

V: TRBV29-1
D: TRBD2
J: TRBJ2-2
size: many
CDR3: CSFSGITGELFF
DNA: TGCAGCTTTAGCGGGATCACCGGGGAGCTGTTTTTT

V: TRBV12-3/TRBV12-4
D: .
J: TRBJ2-1
size: many
CDR3: CATSRVNEQFF
DNA: TGTGCCACCTCCAGGGTAAATGAGCAGTTCTTC

V: TRBV7-9
D: .
J: TRBJ2-3
size: many
CDR3: CASNPEQGADTQYF
DNA: TGTGCCAGCAACCCGGAACAGGGAGCAGATACGCAGTATTTT

V: TRBV6-5
D: .
J: TRBJ1-2
size: many
CDR3: CASSPGGANGYTF
DNA: TGTGCCAGCAGCCCCGGGGGAGCGAATGGCTACACCTTC

V: TRBV7-2
D: .
J: TRBJ2-7
size: many
CDR3: CASSWDPYSYEQYF
DNA: TGTGCCAGCAGCTGGGACCCCTACTCCTACGAGCAGTACTTC

V: TRBV4-2
D: TRBD2
J: TRBJ2-3
size: many
CDR3: CASSQGLAGSTDTQYF
DNA: TGTGCCAGCAGCCAGGGGCTAGCGGGGAGCACAGATACGCAGTATTTT

V: TRBV7-9
D: TRBD2
J: TRBJ2-1
size: many
CDR3: CASSSGTSGNYNEQFF
DNA: TGTGCCAGCAGCTCTGGGACTAGCGGGAACTACAATGAGCAGTTCTTC